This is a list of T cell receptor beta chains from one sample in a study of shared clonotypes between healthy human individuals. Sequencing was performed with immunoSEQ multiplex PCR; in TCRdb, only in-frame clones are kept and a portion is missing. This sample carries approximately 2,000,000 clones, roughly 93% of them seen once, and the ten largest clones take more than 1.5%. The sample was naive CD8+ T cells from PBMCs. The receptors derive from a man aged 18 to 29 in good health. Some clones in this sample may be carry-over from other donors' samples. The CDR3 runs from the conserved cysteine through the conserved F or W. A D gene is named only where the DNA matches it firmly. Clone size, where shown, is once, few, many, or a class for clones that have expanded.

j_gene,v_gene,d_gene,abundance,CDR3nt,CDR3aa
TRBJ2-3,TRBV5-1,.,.,TGCGCCAGCAGCTTAAGACCCGAAGATACGCAGTATTTT,CASSLRPEDTQYF
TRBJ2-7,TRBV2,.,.,TGTGCCAGCAGTGAATACGGACGTGTGAGGGCGCGGACCTACGAGCAGTACTTC,CASSEYGRVRARTYEQYF
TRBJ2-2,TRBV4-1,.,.,TGCGCCAGCAGCCCCCGTACTGGGGTAATGAACACCGGGGAGCTGTTTTTT,CASSPRTGVMNTGELFF
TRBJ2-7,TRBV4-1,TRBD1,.,TGCGCCAGCAGCCAACAGGGGGCCAGCTACGAGCAGTACTTC,CASSQQGASYEQYF
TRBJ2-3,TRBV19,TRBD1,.,TGTGCCACCTCATCCCGGGACAGATACACAGATACGCAGTATTTT,CATSSRDRYTDTQYF
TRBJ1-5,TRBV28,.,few,TGTGCCAGCAGGACCGACACAGGCAATCAGCCCCAGCATTTT,CASRTDTGNQPQHF
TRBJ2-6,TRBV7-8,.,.,TGTGCCACCGGACAGCTCTCTGGGGCCAACGTCCTGACTTTC,CATGQLSGANVLTF
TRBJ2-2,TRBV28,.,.,TGTGCCAGTCTCGCCCGGACGGGAGAGGTCACCGGGGAGCTGTTTTTT,CASLARTGEVTGELFF
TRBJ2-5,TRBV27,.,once,TGTGCCAGCAGTTTATTTAGGCAAGAGACCCAGTACTTC,CASSLFRQETQYF
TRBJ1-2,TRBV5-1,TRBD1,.,TGCGCCAGCAGCTTGTCATGGGACAGTCCTAACTATGGCTACACCTTC,CASSLSWDSPNYGYTF
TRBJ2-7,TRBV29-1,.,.,TGCAGCGTTCTAGCGTCACCCTACGAGCAGTACTTC,CSVLASPYEQYF
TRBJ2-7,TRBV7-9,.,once,TGTGCCAGCAGCAGCGGACGTACCTACGAGCAGTACTTC,CASSSGRTYEQYF